The sequence of this T cell receptor beta chain was determined in a study of blood T cell repertoires in COVID-19. Clones were sequenced by immunoSEQ multiplex PCR, and TCRdb holds only the in-frame ones, with some missing. Among a few hundred thousand clones listed, 80% to 90% were seen once. Germline lookup yields CDR1 DFQATT and CDR2 SNEGSKA (reference sequence). The CDR3 runs to 10 residues. V lost 6 bases to trimming and J lost 4 bases, with 5 bases between them. The V gene is TRBV20-1, the J gene TRBJ2-3; D is unclear. The sample consisted of PBMCs or T cells enriched from blood (not recorded which). This receptor was taken from a man aged 18 to 35 who had recovered from COVID-19. CDR3 sequence reads: CSAYADTQYF. The CDR3 DNA reads as TGCAGTGCCTACGCAGATACGCAGTATTTT.